One and the same sample provided the 5 T cell receptor beta chains below, sequenced in a study of CD39 and CD103 CD8 tumor-infiltrating T cells (dated by TCRdb to 2016 to 2019). Receptor libraries were prepared by the immunoSEQ multiplex PCR assay. In TCRdb, the immuneACCESS table is reduced to in-frame sequences with V and J assigned. These tables do not hold every clone; where another copy was compared, an unresolved V gene accounts for under half, and the others remain unexplained. The sample records some 16,000 clones, over 80% of which are singletons. Of the sample, more than 4% falls within the top ten clones. The sequenced sample consisted of CD8+ T cells sorted from blood. Per the publication, the cell subset or site label means: total memory CD8 T cells (CD45RA-CCR7+/-) from blood or uninvolved lymph node. The receptors here all came from a human donor with head and neck squamous cell carcinoma.

This sequence joins TRBV4-1 and TRBJ1-6, with a tentative D call TRBD1 (5 bases). CDR3 size: 15 residues. Germline V lookup: CDR1 MGHRA, CDR2 YSYEKL. V was clipped by 4 bases and J by 10 bases, with 17 bases between them. The CDR3 loop reads CASSPPTQGRSPLHF. The CDR3 DNA sequence: TGCGCCAGCAGCCCCCCCACGCAGGGACGATCACCCCTCCACTTT.

This clone was found once. The rearrangement joins TRBV4-2 to TRBJ1-4, with D uncertain. The CDR3 runs to 13 residues. The germline V gene encodes CDR1 LGHNA and CDR2 YNFKEQ. Trimming removed 7 bases at V and 8 bases at J, with 14 bases between. The chain's CDR3 is CASTGLRSEKLFF. DNA of the CDR3: TGTGCCAGCACCGGACTAAGGTCGGAAAAACTGTTTTTT.

The J gene is TRBJ2-1, the V gene TRBV11-3; 8 bases are shared with TRBD1. This CDR3 spans 15 amino acids. The V segment lost 0 bases and the J segment 8 bases; nucleotides outside the gene matches: 6. CDR1 is SGHNT and CDR2 is YENEEA in the germline V gene. The CDR3 DNA reads TGTGCCAGCAGCTTAGATCTTGGACAGGGACATGAGCAGTTCTTC. Amino acid sequence: CASSLDLGQGHEQFF.

Turning to this clone: It is likely a read error, because the conserved phenylalanine at the end of the CDR3 is missing. This rearrangement joins TRBV7-9 to TRBJ2-7, with a possible D match to TRBD2 (5 bases). Germline loops: CDR1 SEHNR, CDR2 FQNEAQ (reference sequence). The CDR3 covers 13 residues. V lost 2 bases and J lost 5, with 10 bases in between. Here the CDR3 reads CASSLRGIDEQYL. CDR3 in DNA: TGTGCCAGCAGCTTACGAGGGATCGACGAGCAGTACCTC.

This chain joins TRBV9 and TRBJ2-5, with D possibly TRBD2 on 7 matching bases. CDR3 size: 14 residues. Trimming removed 7 bases from V and 2 bases from J, with 15 bases in between. Looked up from germline, CDR1 is SGDLS and CDR2 is YYNGEE. The CDR3 region has the DNA TGTGCCAGCGGGGGGCGGGGGCAACAAGAGACCCAGTACTTC. It specifies CASGGRGQQETQYF.